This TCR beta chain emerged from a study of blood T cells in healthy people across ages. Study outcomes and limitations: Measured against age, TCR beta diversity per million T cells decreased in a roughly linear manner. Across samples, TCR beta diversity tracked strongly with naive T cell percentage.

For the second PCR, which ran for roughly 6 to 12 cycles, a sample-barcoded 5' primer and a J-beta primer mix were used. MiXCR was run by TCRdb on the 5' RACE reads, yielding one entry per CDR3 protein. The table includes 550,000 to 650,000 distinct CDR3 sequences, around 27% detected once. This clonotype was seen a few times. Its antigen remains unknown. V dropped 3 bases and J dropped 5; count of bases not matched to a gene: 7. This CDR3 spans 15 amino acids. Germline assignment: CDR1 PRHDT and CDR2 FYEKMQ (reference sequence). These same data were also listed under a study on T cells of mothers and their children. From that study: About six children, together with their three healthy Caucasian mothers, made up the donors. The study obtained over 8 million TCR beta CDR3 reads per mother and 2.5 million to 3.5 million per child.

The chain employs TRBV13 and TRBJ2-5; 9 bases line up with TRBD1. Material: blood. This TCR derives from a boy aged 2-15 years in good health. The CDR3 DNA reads TGTGCCAGCAGCTTTCGGGACAGGGATCCCGAGACCCAGTACTTC. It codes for CASSFRDRDPETQYF.